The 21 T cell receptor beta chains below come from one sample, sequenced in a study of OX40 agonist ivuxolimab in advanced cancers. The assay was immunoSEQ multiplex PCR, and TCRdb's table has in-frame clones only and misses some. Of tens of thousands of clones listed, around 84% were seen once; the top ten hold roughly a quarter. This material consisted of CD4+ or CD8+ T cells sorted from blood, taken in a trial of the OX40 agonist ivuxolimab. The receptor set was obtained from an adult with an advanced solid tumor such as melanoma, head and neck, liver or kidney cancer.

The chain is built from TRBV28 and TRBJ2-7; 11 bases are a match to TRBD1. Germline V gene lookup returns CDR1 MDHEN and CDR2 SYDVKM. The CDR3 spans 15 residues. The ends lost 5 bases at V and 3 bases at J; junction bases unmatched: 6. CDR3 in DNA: TGTGCCAGCAGTCCCCGGGGACAGGGGGACTACGAGCAGTACTTC. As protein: CASSPRGQGDYEQYF.

CDR3 sequence: CASSYRGWDTQYF. The CDR3 DNA follows: TGTGCCAGCAGTTACAGGGGATGGGATACGCAGTATTTT. This chain connects TRBV7-9 to TRBJ2-3, with 7 positions matching TRBD1. The CDR3 has 13 amino acids. With 6 bases clipped from V and 6 bases from J, the junction kept 6 bases outside the gene matches. CDR1 and CDR2 from the germline V gene are SEHNR and FQNEAQ (reference sequence).

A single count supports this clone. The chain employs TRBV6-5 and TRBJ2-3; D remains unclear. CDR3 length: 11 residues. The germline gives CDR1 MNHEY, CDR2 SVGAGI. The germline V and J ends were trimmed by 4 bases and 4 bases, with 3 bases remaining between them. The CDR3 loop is CASSLADTQYF. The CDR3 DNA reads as TGTGCCAGCAGTTTGGCAGATACGCAGTATTTT.

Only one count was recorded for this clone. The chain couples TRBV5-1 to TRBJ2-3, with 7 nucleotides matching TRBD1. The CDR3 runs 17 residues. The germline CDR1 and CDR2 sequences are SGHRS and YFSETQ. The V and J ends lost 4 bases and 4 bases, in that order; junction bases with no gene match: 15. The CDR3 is CASSPDREITPPDTQYF. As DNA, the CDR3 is TGCGCCAGCAGCCCCGACAGGGAAATAACCCCTCCAGATACGCAGTATTTT.

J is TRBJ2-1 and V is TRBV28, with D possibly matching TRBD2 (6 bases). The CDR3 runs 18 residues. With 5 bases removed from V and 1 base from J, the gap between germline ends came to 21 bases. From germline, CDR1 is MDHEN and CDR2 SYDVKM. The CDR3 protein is CASSPLITASGSYNEQFF. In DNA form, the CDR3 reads TGTGCCAGCAGTCCCTTGATAACGGCGAGCGGGTCCTACAATGAGCAGTTCTTC.

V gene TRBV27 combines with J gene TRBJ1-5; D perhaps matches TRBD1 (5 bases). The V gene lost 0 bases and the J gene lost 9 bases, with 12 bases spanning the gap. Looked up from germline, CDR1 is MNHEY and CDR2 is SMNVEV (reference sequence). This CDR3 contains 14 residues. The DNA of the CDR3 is TGTGCCAGCAGTTTATCCCCACGGGGGTGGCCCCAGCATTTT. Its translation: CASSLSPRGWPQHF.

This chain's CDR3 is CASSLDPPARGTHNEQFF. The CDR3 nucleotides read TGTGCCAGCAGCTTGGACCCACCGGCTCGGGGCACGCACAATGAGCAGTTCTTC. The V and J genes are TRBV5-6 and TRBJ2-1, with D perhaps being TRBD1 or TRBD2 (5 bases each). CDR3 size: 18 residues. Germline values: CDR1 SGHDT, CDR2 YYEEEE. V lost 0 bases, J lost 5 bases, and 21 bases lay in between.

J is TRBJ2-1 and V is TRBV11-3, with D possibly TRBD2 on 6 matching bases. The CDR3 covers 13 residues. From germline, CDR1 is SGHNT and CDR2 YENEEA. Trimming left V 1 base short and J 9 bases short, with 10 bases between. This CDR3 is CASSLGEAVEQFF. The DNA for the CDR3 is TGTGCCAGCAGCTTAGGGGAGGCCGTTGAGCAGTTCTTC.

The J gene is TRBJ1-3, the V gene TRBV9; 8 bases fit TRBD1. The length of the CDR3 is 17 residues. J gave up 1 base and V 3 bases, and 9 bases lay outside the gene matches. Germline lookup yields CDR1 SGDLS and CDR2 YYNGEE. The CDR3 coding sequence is TGTGCCAGCAGCGAAGTTTCGACAGGGGCGTCTGGAAACACCATATATTTT. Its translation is CASSEVSTGASGNTIYF.

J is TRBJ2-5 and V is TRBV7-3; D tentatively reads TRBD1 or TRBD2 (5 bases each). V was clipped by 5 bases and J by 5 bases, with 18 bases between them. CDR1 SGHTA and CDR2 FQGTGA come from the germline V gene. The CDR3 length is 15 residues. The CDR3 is CASSQGDGWGETQYF. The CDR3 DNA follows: TGTGCCAGCAGCCAAGGGGACGGCTGGGGGGAGACCCAGTACTTC.

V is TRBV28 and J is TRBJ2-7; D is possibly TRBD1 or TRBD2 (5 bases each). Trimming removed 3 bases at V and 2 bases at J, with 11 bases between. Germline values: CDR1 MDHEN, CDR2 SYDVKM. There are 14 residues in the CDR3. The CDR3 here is CASSLGRDPYEQYF. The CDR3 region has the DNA TGTGCCAGCAGTTTGGGTCGGGACCCCTACGAGCAGTACTTC.

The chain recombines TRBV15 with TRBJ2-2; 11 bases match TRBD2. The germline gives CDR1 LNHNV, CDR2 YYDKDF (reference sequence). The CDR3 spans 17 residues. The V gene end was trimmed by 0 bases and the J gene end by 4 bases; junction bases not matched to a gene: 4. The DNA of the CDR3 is TGTGCCACCAGCAGAGATGTTAGCGGGAGGGGCACCGGGGAGCTGTTTTTT. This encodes CATSRDVSGRGTGELFF.

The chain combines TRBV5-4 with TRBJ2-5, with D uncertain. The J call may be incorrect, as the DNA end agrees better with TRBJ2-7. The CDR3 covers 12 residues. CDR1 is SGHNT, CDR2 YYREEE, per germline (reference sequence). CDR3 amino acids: CASSLWSGEQYF. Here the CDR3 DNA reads TGTGCCAGCAGCTTGTGGTCCGGCGAGCAGTACTTC.

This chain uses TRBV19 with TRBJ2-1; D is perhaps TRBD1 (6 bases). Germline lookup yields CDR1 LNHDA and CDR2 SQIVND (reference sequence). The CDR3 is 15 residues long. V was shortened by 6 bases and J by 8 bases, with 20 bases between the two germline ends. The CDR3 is CASRFKAAQGHEQFF. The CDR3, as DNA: TGTGCCAGTAGATTTAAGGCGGCCCAGGGGCATGAGCAGTTCTTC.

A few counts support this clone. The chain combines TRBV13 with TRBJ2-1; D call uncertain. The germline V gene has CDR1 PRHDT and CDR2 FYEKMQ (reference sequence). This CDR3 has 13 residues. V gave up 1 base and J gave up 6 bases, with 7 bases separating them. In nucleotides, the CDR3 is TGTGCCAGCAGCTTAGAGGCTGCCAATGAGCAGTTCTTC. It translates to CASSLEAANEQFF.

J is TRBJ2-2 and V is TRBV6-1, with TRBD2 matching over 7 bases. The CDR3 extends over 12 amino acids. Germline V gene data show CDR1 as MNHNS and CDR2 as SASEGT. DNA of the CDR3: TGTTCGGGGGGAGGGCCTAGCGGGGAGCTGTTTTTT. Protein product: CSGGGPSGELFF.

CDR3 region: CASRSAERTSGRGAGELFF. The CDR3 DNA sequence: TGTGCCAGTAGAAGTGCTGAGAGAACTAGCGGGAGAGGGGCCGGGGAGCTGTTTTTT. This chain uses TRBV19 with TRBJ2-2; 11 bases fit TRBD2. After removal of 6 bases from V and 6 bases from J, the junction contained 18 bases not matched to a gene. Germline CDR1 LNHDA, CDR2 SQIVND (reference sequence). The CDR3 consists of 19 residues.

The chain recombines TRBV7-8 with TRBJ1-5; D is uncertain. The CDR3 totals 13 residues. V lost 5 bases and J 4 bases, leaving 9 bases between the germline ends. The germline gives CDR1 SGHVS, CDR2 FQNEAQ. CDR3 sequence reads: CASSQTKNQPQHF. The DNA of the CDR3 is TGTGCCAGCAGCCAGACGAAAAATCAGCCCCAGCATTTT.

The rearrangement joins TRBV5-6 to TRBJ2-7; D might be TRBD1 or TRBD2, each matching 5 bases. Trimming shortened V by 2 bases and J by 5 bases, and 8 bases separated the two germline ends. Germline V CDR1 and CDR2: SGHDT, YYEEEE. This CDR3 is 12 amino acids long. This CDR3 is CASSFGAHEQYF. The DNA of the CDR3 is TGTGCCAGCAGCTTCGGGGCCCACGAGCAGTACTTC.

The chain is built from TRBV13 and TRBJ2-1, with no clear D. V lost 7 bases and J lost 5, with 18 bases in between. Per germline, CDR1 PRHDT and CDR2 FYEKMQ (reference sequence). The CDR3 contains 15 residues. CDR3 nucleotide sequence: TGTGCCAGCACCTTTAGTTCGTACACGCACAATGAGCAGTTCTTC. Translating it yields CASTFSSYTHNEQFF.

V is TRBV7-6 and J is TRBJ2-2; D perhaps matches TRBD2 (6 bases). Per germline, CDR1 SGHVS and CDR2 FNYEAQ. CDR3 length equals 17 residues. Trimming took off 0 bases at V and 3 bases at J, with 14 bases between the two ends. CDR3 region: CASSLAVGGSHTGELFF. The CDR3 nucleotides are TGTGCCAGCAGCTTAGCGGTGGGAGGATCCCACACCGGGGAGCTGTTTTTT.